The T cell receptor beta chain under discussion was sequenced for a study of monozygotic twins with inflammatory bowel disease. TCRdb re-called the 5' RACE reads; one entry per CDR3 protein, DNA not given. Recorded for this sample: about 380,000 distinct CDR3 sequences. Germline V lookup: CDR1 LNHDA, CDR2 SQIVND (reference sequence). This CDR3 comprises 15 residues. The chain uses TRBV19 and TRBJ1-5; absent DNA, TCRdb's TRBD1 call cannot be checked. This TCR was sampled from a human donor with ulcerative colitis or Crohn's disease, or a healthy co-twin of an affected twin (not recorded which). Sequencing was done on a sample of blood. CDR3 sequence reads: CASTRLGGDNQPQHF.